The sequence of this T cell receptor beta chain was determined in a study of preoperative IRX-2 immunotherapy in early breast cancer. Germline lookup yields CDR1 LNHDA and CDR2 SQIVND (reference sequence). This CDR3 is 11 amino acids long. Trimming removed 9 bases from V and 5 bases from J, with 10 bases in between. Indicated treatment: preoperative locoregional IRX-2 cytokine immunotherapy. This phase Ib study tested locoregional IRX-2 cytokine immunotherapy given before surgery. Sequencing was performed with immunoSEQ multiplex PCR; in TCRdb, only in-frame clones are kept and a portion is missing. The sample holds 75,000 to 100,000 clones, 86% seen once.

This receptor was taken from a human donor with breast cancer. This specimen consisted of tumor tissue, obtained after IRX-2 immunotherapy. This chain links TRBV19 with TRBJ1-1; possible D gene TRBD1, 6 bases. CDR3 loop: CASIGGTEAFF. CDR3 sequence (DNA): TGTGCCAGCATAGGGGGTACTGAAGCTTTCTTT.